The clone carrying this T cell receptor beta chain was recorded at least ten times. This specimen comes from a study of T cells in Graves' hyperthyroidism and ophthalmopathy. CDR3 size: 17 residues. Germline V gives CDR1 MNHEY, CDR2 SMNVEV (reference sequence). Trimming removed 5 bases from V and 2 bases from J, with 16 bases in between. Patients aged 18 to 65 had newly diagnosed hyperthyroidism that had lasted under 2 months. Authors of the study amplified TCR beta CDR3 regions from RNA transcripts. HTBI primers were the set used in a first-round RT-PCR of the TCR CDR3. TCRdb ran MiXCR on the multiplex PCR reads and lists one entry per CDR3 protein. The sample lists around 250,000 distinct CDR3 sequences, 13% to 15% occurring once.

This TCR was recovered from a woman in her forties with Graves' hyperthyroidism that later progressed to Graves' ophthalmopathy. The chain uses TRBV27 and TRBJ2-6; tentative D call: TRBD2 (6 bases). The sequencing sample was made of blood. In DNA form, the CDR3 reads TGTGCCAGCAGTAGGACCGACACGGGGGCTGGGGCCAACGTCCTGACTTTC. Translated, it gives CASSRTDTGAGANVLTF.